The 29 T cell receptor beta chains presented below share a single source sample, sequenced in a study of blood T cells in healthy people across ages. Combining a sample-barcoded 5' primer with a J-beta primer mix, a second PCR ran for roughly 7 to 12 cycles. TCRdb recomputed calls from the 5' RACE reads with MiXCR, one row per CDR3 protein. The sample holds about 680,000 distinct CDR3 sequences; about 52% are singletons and the top ten take about 32%. The source material was blood. Receptor source: a woman aged 55-70 years in good health.

Only a few counts were recorded for this clonotype. This chain connects TRBV5-4 to TRBJ2-1; 8 bases map to TRBD2. Trimming removed 4 bases from V and 6 bases from J; junction bases left unmatched: 9. The CDR3 has 15 amino acids. Germline V lookup: CDR1 SGHNT, CDR2 YYREEE (reference sequence). CDR3 DNA: TGTGCCAGCAGCCGGGGGGGGGCCAGCTCCAATGAGCAGTTCTTC. This codes for CASSRGGASSNEQFF.

V and J are TRBV29-1 and TRBJ2-1, with D perhaps assigned TRBD1 or TRBD2 (6 bases each). Germline V CDR1 and CDR2: SQVTM, ANQGSEA. V shed 5 bases and J shed 1 base, with 15 bases lying between them. The CDR3 totals 15 residues. For the CDR3, the DNA is TGCAGCGTTCTACACCGAGGGGGGTCCTACAATGAGCAGTTCTTC. It is translated as CSVLHRGGSYNEQFF.

This sequence joins TRBV7-2 and TRBJ2-3; 8 bases are a match to TRBD1. CDR1 SGHTA and CDR2 FQGNSA come from the germline V gene. The ends lost 5 bases at V and 1 base at J; junction bases unmatched: 8. The CDR3 spans 16 residues. For the CDR3, the DNA is TGTGCCAGCAGCCCGATACAGGGGGGAGGCACAGATACGCAGTATTTT. Amino acid sequence: CASSPIQGGGTDTQYF.

With respect to this clonotype: A read error may produce the germline difference seen at one junction end. J is TRBJ2-1 and V is TRBV5-1, with D possibly being TRBD1 (6 bases). Germline V lookup: CDR1 SGHRS, CDR2 YFSETQ. The CDR3 consists of 16 residues. The CDR3: CAGSLEGGWFANEQFF. In nucleotides, the CDR3 is TGCGCCGGCAGTCTCGAAGGGGGATGGTTTGCTAATGAGCAGTTCTTC. Drawing the rest from reference TRBV5-1 and TRBJ2-1, the complete variable domain is KAGVTQTPRYLIKTRGQQVTLSCSPISGHRSVSWYQQTPGQGLQFLFEYFSETQRNKGNFPGRFSGRQFSNSRSEMNVSTLELGDSALYLCAGSLEGGWFANEQFFGPGTRLTVL.

In its sample, this clonotype was seen a few times. The chain carries TRBV28 and TRBJ2-5; TRBD2 is a possible D gene (6 bases). CDR1 MDHEN and CDR2 SYDVKM come from the germline V gene. The CDR3 has 14 residues. V was cut by 2 bases and J by 3 bases, with 10 bases left in between. CDR3 loop: CASSLVAEEETQYF. The CDR3 DNA follows: TGTGCCAGCAGTTTAGTAGCGGAGGAAGAGACCCAGTACTTC. The full variable domain, completed using reference TRBV28 and TRBJ2-5, is DVKVTQSSRYLVKRTGEKVFLECVQDMDHENMFWYRQDPGLGLRLIYFSYDVKMKEKGDIPEGYSVSREKKERFSLILESASTNQTSMYLCASSLVAEEETQYFGPGTRLLVL.

The rearrangement links TRBV20-1 to TRBJ2-2; D is possibly TRBD2 (6 bases). Between the trimmed V and J ends, which lost 3 bases and 6 bases, there was a span of 17 bases. CDR3 length: 15 residues. In germline, CDR1 is DFQATT, CDR2 SNEGSKA (reference sequence). CDR3 amino acids: CSARGGLLGPGELFF. CDR3 sequence (DNA): TGCAGTGCTAGGGGGGGACTCCTAGGGCCCGGGGAGCTGTTTTTT.

The rearrangement joins TRBV6-6 to TRBJ2-5; no clear D. Trimming cost V 0 bases and J 5 bases, with 10 bases left between them. The length of the CDR3 is 14 residues. CDR1 and CDR2 from the germline V gene are MNHNY and SVGAGI (reference sequence). CDR3 sequence (DNA): TGTGCCAGCAGTTACTCGAAGACGCCCGAGACCCAGTACTTC. Amino acids: CASSYSKTPETQYF.

This clonotype has only a few counts. This chain uses TRBV20-1 with TRBJ2-7; 7 bases align to TRBD2. V dropped 1 base and J dropped 3; count of bases not matched to a gene: 9. There are 15 residues in the CDR3. Per germline, CDR1 DFQATT and CDR2 SNEGSKA (reference sequence). CDR3 loop: CSARGGPSGLYEQYF. In DNA, the CDR3 is TGCAGTGCTAGAGGTGGGCCTAGCGGACTCTACGAGCAGTACTTC.

This sequence joins TRBV20-1 and TRBJ2-7, with D perhaps matching TRBD1 (6 bases). Germline V gene lookup returns CDR1 DFQATT and CDR2 SNEGSKA (reference sequence). V dropped 8 bases and J dropped 0 bases, with 11 bases sitting between them. This CDR3 contains 12 residues. The CDR3 here is CSTGSGSYEQYF. The CDR3 DNA sequence: TGCAGTACAGGGTCGGGCTCCTACGAGCAGTACTTC.

This clonotype was observed a few times. V and J are TRBV4-3 and TRBJ2-7; D may match TRBD1 or TRBD2 (5 bases each). V lost 3 bases and J 0 bases, leaving 12 bases between the germline ends. Germline V gene data show CDR1 as LGHNA and CDR2 as YSLEER. The CDR3 runs 15 residues. The CDR3: CASSQGRISSYEQYF. Written as DNA, the CDR3 is TGCGCCAGCAGCCAGGGACGTATTAGCTCCTACGAGCAGTACTTC.

In regard to this clonotype: A much larger clone lies one base from this, so it may be a read error. The chain uses TRBV6-2 or TRBV6-3 and TRBJ2-2, with 8 positions matching TRBD2. Germline V gene data show CDR1 as MNHEY and CDR2 as SVGEGT. This CDR3 has 15 amino acids. In DNA, the CDR3 is TGTGCCAGCTCCGGGACTAGGAGTAACACCGGGGAGGTGTTTTTT. This translates into CASSGTRSNTGEVFF.

This rearrangement joins TRBV7-2 to TRBJ2-1, with D hard to call. V gave up 2 bases and J gave up 8 bases, with 7 bases separating them. CDR3 length equals 12 residues. Germline V gene lookup returns CDR1 SGHTA and CDR2 FQGNSA. CDR3 sequence: CASSLRFHEQFF. The CDR3 region has the DNA TGTGCCAGCAGCTTAAGGTTTCATGAGCAGTTCTTC.

This clonotype was observed a handful of times. The chain combines TRBV11-3 with TRBJ2-1; perhaps TRBD2 as D (6 bases). This CDR3 is built from 14 residues. The germline CDR1 and CDR2 sequences are SGHNT and YENEEA. Deletions cut 3 bases from V and 6 bases from J, with 12 bases between. CDR3 sequence reads: CASSFGGSSNEQFF. The CDR3 nucleotides read TGTGCCAGCAGCTTTGGGGGGTCTAGCAATGAGCAGTTCTTC.

This clonotype has a single count. The rearrangement uses TRBV6-5 and TRBJ2-4; 7 bases align to TRBD2. TRBJ2-7 matches the DNA end more closely, so the J call is doubtful. This CDR3 has 15 residues. CDR1 MNHEY and CDR2 SVGAGI come from the germline V gene. The CDR3 is CASSYASGTVYEQYF. CDR3 DNA: TGTGCCAGCAGTTACGCTAGCGGAACTGTTTACGAGCAGTACTTC.

Turning to this clonotype: The germline gene is not matched at one end of the junction; a read error may be the cause. The J gene is TRBJ2-7, the V gene TRBV11-1; 10 bases are shared with TRBD1. Germline loops: CDR1 SGHAT, CDR2 FQDESV (reference sequence). This CDR3 comprises 16 residues. The CDR3 DNA sequence: TGCGCCAGCAGCAAGACCGGGACAGGGGCAGGCTACGAGCAGTACTTC. It specifies CASSKTGTGAGYEQYF.

The V gene is TRBV5-1, the J gene TRBJ2-1, with 12 bases identical to TRBD2. V shed 0 bases and J 8 bases; nucleotides not matched to a gene: 6. CDR1 is SGHRS, CDR2 YFSETQ, per germline. CDR3 length equals 16 residues. The chain's CDR3 is CASSLATSGRPDEQFF. The CDR3 coding sequence is TGCGCCAGCAGCTTGGCCACTAGCGGGAGGCCCGATGAGCAGTTCTTC.

CDR3 bases: TGTGCCATCAGTGATACCGACAGGGGCTCCTACAATGAGCAGTTCTTC. This encodes CAISDTDRGSYNEQFF. This chain connects TRBV10-3 to TRBJ2-1, with 8 bases aligning to TRBD1. Germline CDR1 reads ENHRY; CDR2 reads SYGVKD. After removal of 3 bases from V and 0 bases from J, the junction contained 4 bases not matched to a gene. This CDR3 is 16 amino acids long.

There are a few counts of this clonotype. The chain is built from TRBV28 and TRBJ1-2; TRBD1 matches at 8 bases. CDR3 length: 14 residues. V lost 6 bases to trimming and J lost 7 bases; unmatched junction nucleotides: 10. Looked up from germline, CDR1 is MDHEN and CDR2 is SYDVKM. The CDR3 is CASSRSQGAGGYTF. CDR3 in DNA: TGTGCCAGCAGCCGCAGTCAGGGGGCGGGTGGCTACACCTTC.

Of note for this clonotype: Sequence at one end of the junction differs from germline and may be a read error. V gene TRBV6-2 or TRBV6-3 combines with J gene TRBJ2-5; D may match TRBD1 or TRBD2 (5 bases each). CDR1 and CDR2 (germline): MNHEY, SVGEGT. The CDR3 has 14 residues. CDR3 DNA sequence: TGTGCCAGCAGTTACCCGAGGGACCAAGCGACCCAGTACTTC. It codes for CASSYPRDQATQYF.

CDR3 in amino acids: CASSFPTSWWPDTQYF. The CDR3 DNA is TGTGCCAGCAGCTTCCCGACTAGCTGGTGGCCAGATACGCAGTATTTT. V usage is TRBV7-9 and J usage is TRBJ2-3; 7 positions match TRBD2. CDR3 size: 16 residues. Germline assignment: CDR1 SEHNR and CDR2 FQNEAQ (reference sequence). V lost 3 bases, J lost 4 bases, and 10 bases stayed unmatched.

The V call is TRBV6-2 or TRBV6-3, the J call TRBJ1-1; D is ambiguous. This CDR3 contains 13 residues. CDR1 and CDR2 (germline): MNHEY, SVGEGT. The ends were cut back, 2 bases at V and 5 bases at J, with 9 bases in the middle. The CDR3 sequence is CASSYNPETEAFF. In DNA, the CDR3 is TGTGCCAGCAGTTACAATCCGGAAACTGAAGCTTTCTTT.

The chain combines TRBV9 with TRBJ2-7; 8 bases are a match to TRBD1. The CDR3 has 14 amino acids. Germline assignment: CDR1 SGDLS and CDR2 YYNGEE. V lost 3 bases to trimming and J lost 3 bases; unmatched junction nucleotides: 5. The CDR3 here is CASSAGQGHYEQYF. The CDR3 DNA sequence: TGTGCCAGCAGCGCAGGACAGGGACACTACGAGCAGTACTTC.

This clonotype was counted only a few times. The rearrangement uses TRBV20-1 and TRBJ2-7, with D unresolved. The germline V gene encodes CDR1 DFQATT and CDR2 SNEGSKA (reference sequence). Trimming removed 4 bases at V and 1 base at J, with 11 bases between. The CDR3 is 13 residues long. The CDR3 here is CSANGAVSYEQYF. CDR3 in DNA: TGCAGTGCTAACGGCGCGGTATCCTACGAGCAGTACTTC.

The gene calls are TRBV7-2 and TRBJ2-5; D is undetermined. V dropped 5 bases and J dropped 1 base, with 8 bases sitting between them. Germline CDR1 reads SGHTA; CDR2 reads FQGNSA. The CDR3 runs to 13 residues. CDR3 protein: CASSPQPQETQYF. The CDR3 DNA reads TGTGCCAGCAGCCCGCAACCCCAAGAGACCCAGTACTTC. The variable domain in full, with the rest retrieved from reference TRBV7-2 and TRBJ2-5, is GAGVSQSPSNKVTEKGKDVELRCDPISGHTALYWYRQSLGQGLEFLIYFQGNSAPDKSGLPSDRFSAERTGGSVSTLTIQRTQQEDSAVYLCASSPQPQETQYFGPGTRLLVL.

Here the CDR3 reads CASSTSDRTSTDYTF. Here the CDR3 DNA reads TGTGCCAGCAGCACCTCGGACAGGACATCGACAGACTACACCTTC. This chain links TRBV7-9 with TRBJ1-2, with 7 bases that match TRBD1. The germline V gene has CDR1 SEHNR and CDR2 FQNEAQ (reference sequence). The CDR3 has 15 amino acids. The junction had 16 bases not matched to a gene; V was cut back by 5 bases and J by 10 bases.

In regard to this clonotype: One end of the junction fails to match germline, which may point to a read error. J is TRBJ2-5 and V is TRBV6-2 or TRBV6-3; 15 positions match TRBD2. Germline V CDR1 and CDR2: MNHEY, SVGEGT. CDR3 length: 18 residues. In DNA form, the CDR3 reads TGTGTCAGCACCCAAGGAAGGACTAGCGGGAGGGCCCCAGAGACCCAGTACTTC. Its protein is CVSTQGRTSGRAPETQYF.

The V and J genes are TRBV30 and TRBJ2-7, with a weak D call TRBD2 (6 bases). Germline loops: CDR1 GTSNPN, CDR2 SVGIG (reference sequence). This CDR3 has 14 residues. With 4 bases removed from V and 1 base from J, the gap between germline ends came to 14 bases. The chain's CDR3 is CAWTGPGGSYEQYF. The CDR3 DNA is TGTGCCTGGACAGGTCCCGGAGGGTCCTACGAGCAGTACTTC.

In its sample, this clonotype was seen a few times. This chain uses TRBV29-1 with TRBJ2-3; D ambiguous. This CDR3 region has 11 residues. CDR1 and CDR2 (germline): SQVTM, ANQGSEA. V dropped 7 bases and J dropped 4 bases, with 9 bases sitting between them. The CDR3 spells CSDAPADTQYF. In DNA form, the CDR3 reads TGCAGCGATGCTCCCGCAGATACGCAGTATTTT.

This clonotype has just a few counts. The J gene is TRBJ2-1, the V gene TRBV5-1; perhaps TRBD2 as D (5 bases). The germline V and J ends were trimmed by 4 bases and 5 bases, with 13 bases remaining between them. This CDR3 comprises 14 residues. Germline loops: CDR1 SGHRS, CDR2 YFSETQ. This CDR3 reads CASSDIGLNNEQFF. CDR3 sequence (DNA): TGCGCCAGCAGCGATATCGGACTTAACAATGAGCAGTTCTTC.